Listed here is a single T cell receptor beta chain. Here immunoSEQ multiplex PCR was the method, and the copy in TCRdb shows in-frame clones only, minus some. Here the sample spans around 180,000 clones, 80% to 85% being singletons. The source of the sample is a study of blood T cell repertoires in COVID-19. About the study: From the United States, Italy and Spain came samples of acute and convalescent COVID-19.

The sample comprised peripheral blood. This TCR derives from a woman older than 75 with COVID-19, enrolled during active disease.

The CDR3 region is CASSEQQETQYF. In nucleotides, the CDR3 is TGTGCCAGCAGTGAACAGCAAGAGACCCAGTACTTC. This rearrangement joins TRBV2 to TRBJ2-5, with D uncertain. Germline V lookup: CDR1 SNHLY, CDR2 FYNNEI. The CDR3 runs to 12 residues. Between the trimmed V and J ends, which lost 2 bases and 2 bases, there was a span of 3 bases.